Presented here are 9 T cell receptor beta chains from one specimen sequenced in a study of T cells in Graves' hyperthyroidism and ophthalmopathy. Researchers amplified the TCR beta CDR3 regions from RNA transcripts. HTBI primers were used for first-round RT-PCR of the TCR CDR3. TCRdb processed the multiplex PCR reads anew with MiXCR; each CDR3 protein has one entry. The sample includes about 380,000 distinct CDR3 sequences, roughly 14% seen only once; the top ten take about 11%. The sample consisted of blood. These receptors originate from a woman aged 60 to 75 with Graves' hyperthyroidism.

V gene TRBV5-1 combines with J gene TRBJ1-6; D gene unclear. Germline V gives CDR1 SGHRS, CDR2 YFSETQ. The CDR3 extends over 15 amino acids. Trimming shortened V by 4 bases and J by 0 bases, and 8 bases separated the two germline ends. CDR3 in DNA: TGCGCCAGCAGCGCACGGCTCTCCTATAATTCACCCCTCCACTTT. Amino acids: CASSARLSYNSPLHF. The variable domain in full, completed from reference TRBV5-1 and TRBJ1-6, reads KAGVTQTPRYLIKTRGQQVTLSCSPISGHRSVSWYQQTPGQGLQFLFEYFSETQRNKGNFPGRFSGRQFSNSRSEMNVSTLELGDSALYLCASSARLSYNSPLHFGNGTRLTVT.

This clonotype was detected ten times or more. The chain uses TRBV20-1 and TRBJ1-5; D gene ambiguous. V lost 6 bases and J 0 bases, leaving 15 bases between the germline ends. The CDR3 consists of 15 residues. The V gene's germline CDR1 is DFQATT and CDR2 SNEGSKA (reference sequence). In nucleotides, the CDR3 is TGCAGTGCCCACCGGGCAGCTAATAGCAATCAGCCCCAGCATTTT. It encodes CSAHRAANSNQPQHF.

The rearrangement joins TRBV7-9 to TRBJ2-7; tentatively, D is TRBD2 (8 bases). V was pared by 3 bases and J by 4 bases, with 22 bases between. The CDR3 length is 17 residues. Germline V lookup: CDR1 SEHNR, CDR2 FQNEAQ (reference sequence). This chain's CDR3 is CASSFATGVSGSYEQYF. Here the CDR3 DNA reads TGTGCCAGCAGCTTTGCCACAGGGGTGAGCGGGAGTTACGAGCAGTACTTC.

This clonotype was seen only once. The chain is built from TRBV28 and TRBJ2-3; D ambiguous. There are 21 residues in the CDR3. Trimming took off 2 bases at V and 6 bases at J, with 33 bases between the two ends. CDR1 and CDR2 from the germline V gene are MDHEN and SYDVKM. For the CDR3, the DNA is TGTGCCAGCAGTTTAGCGAACAAAGTCTGCAAATTATGTAAAACACGGGATACGCAGTATTTT. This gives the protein CASSLANKVCKLCKTRDTQYF.

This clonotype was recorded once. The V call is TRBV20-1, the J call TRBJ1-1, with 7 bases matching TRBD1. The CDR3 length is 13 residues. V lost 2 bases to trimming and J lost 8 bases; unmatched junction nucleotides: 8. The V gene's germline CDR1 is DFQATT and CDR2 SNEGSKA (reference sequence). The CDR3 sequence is CSARSTGTPEAFF. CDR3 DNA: TGCAGTGCTAGATCGACAGGGACACCCGAAGCTTTCTTT.

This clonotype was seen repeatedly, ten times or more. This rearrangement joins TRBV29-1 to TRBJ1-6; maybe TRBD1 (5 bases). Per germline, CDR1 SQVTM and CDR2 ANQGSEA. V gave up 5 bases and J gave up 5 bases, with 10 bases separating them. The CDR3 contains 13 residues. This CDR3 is CSVSGLNNSPLHF. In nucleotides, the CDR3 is TGCAGCGTTTCAGGGCTAAATAATTCACCCCTCCACTTT.

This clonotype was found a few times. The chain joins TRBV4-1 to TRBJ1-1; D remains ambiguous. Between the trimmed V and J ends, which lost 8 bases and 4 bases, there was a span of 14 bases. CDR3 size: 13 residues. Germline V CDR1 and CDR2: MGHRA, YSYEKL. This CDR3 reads CASATGEGTEAFF. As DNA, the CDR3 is TGCGCCAGCGCGACCGGGGAAGGCACTGAAGCTTTCTTT.

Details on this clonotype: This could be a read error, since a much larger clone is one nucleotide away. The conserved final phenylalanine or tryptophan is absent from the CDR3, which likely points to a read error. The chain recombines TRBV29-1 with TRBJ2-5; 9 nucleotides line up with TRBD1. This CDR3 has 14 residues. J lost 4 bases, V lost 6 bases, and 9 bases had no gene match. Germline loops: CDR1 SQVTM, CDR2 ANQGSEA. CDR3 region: CSVRRQGGLETQYS. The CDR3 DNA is TGCAGCGTCCGCAGACAGGGGGGATTAGAGACCCAGTACTCC.

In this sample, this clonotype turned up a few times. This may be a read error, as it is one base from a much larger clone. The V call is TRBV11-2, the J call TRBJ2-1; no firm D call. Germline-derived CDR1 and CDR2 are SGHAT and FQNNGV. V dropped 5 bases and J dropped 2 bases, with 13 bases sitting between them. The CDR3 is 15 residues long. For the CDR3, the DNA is TGTGCCAGCAGCCCCGGGCGGACGCCCTACAATGAGCAGTTCTTC. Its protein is CASSPGRTPYNEQFF.